This T cell receptor (beta chain) was identified during a study of control samples from healthy donors and cancer patients. The data were produced by immunoSEQ multiplex PCR, yet TCRdb's version contains in-frame clones alone and is incomplete. This table has approximately 160,000 clones, roughly 90% appearing once. The germline gives CDR1 SGDLS, CDR2 YYNGEE. V was cut by 1 base and J by 3 bases, with 5 bases left in between. CDR3 length equals 13 residues. The sample was blood. This rearrangement joins TRBV9 to TRBJ2-1; the D is unclear. The TCR comes from a young woman in good health. The CDR3, as DNA: TGTGCCAGCAGCGTAAACGACTACAATGAGCAGTTCTTC. Protein: CASSVNDYNEQFF.